The T cell receptor (beta chain) under discussion was sequenced for a study of cytomegalovirus exposure and HLA in healthy donors. In the PCR, 60 Vbeta and 13 Jbeta primers were used. The assay was immunoSEQ multiplex PCR, and TCRdb's table has in-frame clones only and misses some. The sample comprises 110,000 to 150,000 clones, around 75% of which are singletons, and roughly 2% rests with the top ten. Germline CDR1 and CDR2: LNHDA and SQIVND (reference sequence). CDR3 length: 16 amino acids. The V segment lost 9 bases and the J segment 3 bases; nucleotides outside the gene matches: 12. The TCR originated in a woman in her forties in good health and CMV-seronegative. Source material: PBMCs. V is TRBV19 and J is TRBJ1-5; the match to TRBD1 covers 9 bases. CDR3 protein: CASTSRRDRVNQPQHF. The CDR3 bases are TGTGCCAGCACAAGCCGTCGGGACAGGGTCAATCAGCCCCAGCATTTT. Combining the CDR3 with reference TRBV19 and TRBJ1-5 gives the whole variable domain DGGITQSPKYLFRKEGQNVTLSCEQNLNHDAMYWYRQDPGQGLRLIYYSQIVNDFQKGDIAEGYSVSREKKESFPLTVTSAQKNPTAFYLCASTSRRDRVNQPQHFGDGTRLSIL.